This T cell receptor beta chain was found in a study of blood T cell repertoires in COVID-19. Study-wide background: The United States, Italy and Spain supplied acute and convalescent COVID-19 samples. The cDNA or gDNA used as material had been derived from T cells, B-cell-depleted T cells, or PBMCs.

Original data processing: The assay estimated nucleated cells by amplifying reference gene primers. The protocol was immunoSEQ multiplex PCR, while the TCRdb copy is restricted to in-frame clones and leaves out a portion. V and J calls and clone size are those listed in that table; D and trimming were worked out from the DNA. The sample includes roughly 90,000 clones, about 80% of them seen just once. The germline V gene encodes CDR1 GTSNPN and CDR2 SVGIG (reference sequence). The CDR3 totals 14 residues. V gave up 3 bases and J gave up 7 bases; unmatched junction bases: 6. This sequence originates from a woman between 65 and 79 years old with acute or convalescent COVID-19. This chain joins TRBV30 and TRBJ1-6, with TRBD1 identical over 7 bases. The source material was peripheral blood. As DNA, the CDR3 is TGTGCCTGGAGCCCCGGGACAGTAAATTCACCCCTCCACTTT. Translation: CAWSPGTVNSPLHF.